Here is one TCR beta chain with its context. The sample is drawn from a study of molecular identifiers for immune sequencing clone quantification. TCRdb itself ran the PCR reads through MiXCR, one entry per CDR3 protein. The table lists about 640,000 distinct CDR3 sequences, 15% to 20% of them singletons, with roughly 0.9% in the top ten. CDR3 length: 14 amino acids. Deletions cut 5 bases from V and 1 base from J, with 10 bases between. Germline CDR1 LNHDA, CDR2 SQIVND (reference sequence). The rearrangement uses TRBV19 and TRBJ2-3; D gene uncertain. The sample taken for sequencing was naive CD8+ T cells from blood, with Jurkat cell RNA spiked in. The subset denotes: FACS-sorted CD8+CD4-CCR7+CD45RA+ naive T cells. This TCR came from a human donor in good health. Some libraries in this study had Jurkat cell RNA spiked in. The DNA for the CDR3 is TGTGCCAGTAGTCCTGCGTTGGGCACAGATACGCAGTATTTT. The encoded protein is CASSPALGTDTQYF. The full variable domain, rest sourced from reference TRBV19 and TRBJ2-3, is DGGITQSPKYLFRKEGQNVTLSCEQNLNHDAMYWYRQDPGQGLRLIYYSQIVNDFQKGDIAEGYSVSREKKESFPLTVTSAQKNPTAFYLCASSPALGTDTQYFGPGTRLTVL.